The rows below give T cell receptor beta chains drawn from one sample of a study of neurological immune-mediated disorders. TCRdb reanalysed the 5' RACE reads using MiXCR and keeps one entry per CDR3 protein. Here the sample spans around 70,000 distinct CDR3 sequences, less than 5.5% being singletons. Sequencing was done on a sample of PBMCs. These receptors were obtained from a man in his late teens or twenties with multiple sclerosis. Each CDR3 is given with its conserved first and last residue. D genes are given only for firm matches. The size entry is marked missing in some rows and otherwise reads once, few, many or a size class.

>TRBJ1-5|many|NA|TRBV28
TGTGCCAGCAGTCCAACGATTAGCAATCAGCCCCAGCATTTT
CASSPTISNQPQHF
>TRBJ2-1|many|TRBD1|TRBV7-2
TGTGCCAGCAGCTCGGACAGGGTGGGCAATGAGCAGTTCTTC
CASSSDRVGNEQFF
>TRBJ1-4|many|NA|TRBV29-1
TGCAGCGTCTCGCAGGGGAAAAGAGATGAAAAACTGTTTTTT
CSVSQGKRDEKLFF
>TRBJ1-2|many|NA|TRBV20-1
TGCAGTGCAAACGGTCCCAGCTATGGCTACACCTTC
CSANGPSYGYTF
>TRBJ2-6|NA|NA|TRBV9
TGTGCCAGCACCACTATTGGCTCTGGGGCCAACGTCCTGACTTTC
CASTTIGSGANVLTF
>TRBJ2-7|many|TRBD1|TRBV6-5
TGTGCCAGCAGGACGCGACAGGGTGGCGAGCAGTACTTC
CASRTRQGGEQYF
>TRBJ2-7|many|NA|TRBV20-1
TGCAGTGCTAGGCTGCGGACAGCATCCTACGAGCAGTACTTC
CSARLRTASYEQYF
>TRBJ1-4|many|NA|TRBV5-1
TGCGCCAGCAGCCCACATCCGACGAGGACTAATGAAAAACTGTTTTTT
CASSPHPTRTNEKLFF
>TRBJ1-1|many|NA|TRBV27
TGTGCCAGCAGCCACAGGGACGGCACTGAAGCTTTCTTT
CASSHRDGTEAFF
>TRBJ1-5|many|NA|TRBV4-3
TGCGCCAGCAGCCAAGCTTTTAATCAGCCCCAGAATTTT
CASSQAFNQPQNF
>TRBJ2-7|many|TRBD2|TRBV20-1
TGCAGTGCTAGGGGAGCGGGGGGGCCCGAGCAGTACTTC
CSARGAGGPEQYF
>TRBJ2-7|many|NA|TRBV5-1
TGCGCCAGCAGCTTAGAAGGAGGGCAAGACTACGAGCAGTACTTC
CASSLEGGQDYEQYF
>TRBJ2-7|many|TRBD1|TRBV20-1
TGCAGTGCTACCGGGACAGGGGTCCACGAGCAGTACTTC
CSATGTGVHEQYF
>TRBJ1-5|NA|NA|TRBV20-1
TGCATTGTTAGAGTGAAAGTGTCGAGGCAGCCCCAGCATTTT
CIVRVKVSRQPQHF
>TRBJ2-2|many|TRBD2|TRBV7-2
TGTGCCAGCAGCCGAACCTATAGCGGGAGTGGTGGCCGGGAGCTGTTTTTT
CASSRTYSGSGGRELFF
>TRBJ1-5|many|NA|TRBV20-1
TGCAGTGCCAAGGACAGAAGTCTTCAGCCCCAGCATTTT
CSAKDRSLQPQHF
>TRBJ2-7|many|NA|TRBV5-1
TGCGCCAGCAGTCCCCGGGAAAGAAACTACGAGCAGTACTTC
CASSPRERNYEQYF
>TRBJ1-1|many|NA|TRBV5-1
TGCGCCAGCAGGGGAGGACAGAACACTGAAGCTTTCTTT
CASRGGQNTEAFF
>TRBJ1-5|many|NA|TRBV4-3
TGCGCCAGCAGCCAAGATCTTGTAAGGGGGGATCAGCCCCAGCATTTT
CASSQDLVRGDQPQHF
>TRBJ2-3|many|NA|TRBV2
TGTGCCAGCAGTGCGGGCTTAAGGGGCGGAACAGATACGCAGTATTTT
CASSAGLRGGTDTQYF
>TRBJ2-1|NA|NA|TRBV15
TGTGCCACCAGCAGAGTAGATATAGTCTATGAGCAGTTCTTC
CATSRVDIVYEQFF
>TRBJ1-4|many|NA|TRBV6-2/TRBV6-3
TGTGCCAGCAGTTATGAAGAGGAAAAACTGTTTTTT
CASSYEEEKLFF
>TRBJ2-1|many|TRBD2|TRBV7-2
TGTGCCAGCAGCTCTACCGATGGGACTAGCTGGGTACAGGAGCAGTTCTTC
CASSSTDGTSWVQEQFF
>TRBJ1-1|many|NA|TRBV5-5
TGTGCCAGCAGCTTGGTTCCTACGGGTAGCAGCACTGAAGCTTTCTTT
CASSLVPTGSSTEAFF
>TRBJ2-3|many|NA|TRBV20-1
TGCAGTGCCCCCCAACAGGGCAGCACAGATACGCAGTATTTT
CSAPQQGSTDTQYF
>TRBJ1-5|many|NA|TRBV7-9
TGTGCCAGCAGCTTACAGGAGGGTCAGCCCCAGAATTTT
CASSLQEGQPQNF
>TRBJ2-3|many|TRBD2|TRBV7-3
TGTGCCAGCAGCTCTAGCGGGAGTTACGACCACGAGACGCAGTATTTT
CASSSSGSYDHETQYF